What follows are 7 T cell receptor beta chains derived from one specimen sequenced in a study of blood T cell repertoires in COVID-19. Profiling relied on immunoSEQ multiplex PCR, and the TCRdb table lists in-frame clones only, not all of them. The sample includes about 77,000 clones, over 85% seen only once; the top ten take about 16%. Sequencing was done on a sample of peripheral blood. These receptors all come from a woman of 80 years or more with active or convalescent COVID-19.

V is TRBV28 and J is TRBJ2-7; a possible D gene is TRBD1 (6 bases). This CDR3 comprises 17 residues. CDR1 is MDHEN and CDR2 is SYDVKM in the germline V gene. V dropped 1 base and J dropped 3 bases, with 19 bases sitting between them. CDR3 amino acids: CASSLYGWWGLDYEQYF. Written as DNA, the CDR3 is TGTGCCAGCAGTTTATACGGTTGGTGGGGGCTGGACTACGAGCAGTACTTC.

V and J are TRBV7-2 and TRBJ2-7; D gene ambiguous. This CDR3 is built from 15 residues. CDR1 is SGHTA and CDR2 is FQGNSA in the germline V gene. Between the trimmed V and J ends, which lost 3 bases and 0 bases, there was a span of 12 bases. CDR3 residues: CASSFSPVSSYEQYF. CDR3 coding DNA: TGTGCCAGCAGCTTTAGCCCGGTTAGCTCCTACGAGCAGTACTTC.

The CDR3 sequence: CASWGHRGEQYF. The CDR3 coding sequence is TGTGCCAGCTGGGGACATAGGGGCGAGCAGTACTTC. This rearrangement joins TRBV5-8 to TRBJ2-7; a weak D match, TRBD1 (6 bases). CDR1 and CDR2 from the germline V gene are SGHTS and YDEGEE. The ends were cut back, 7 bases at V and 6 bases at J, with 14 bases in the middle. CDR3 length: 12 amino acids.

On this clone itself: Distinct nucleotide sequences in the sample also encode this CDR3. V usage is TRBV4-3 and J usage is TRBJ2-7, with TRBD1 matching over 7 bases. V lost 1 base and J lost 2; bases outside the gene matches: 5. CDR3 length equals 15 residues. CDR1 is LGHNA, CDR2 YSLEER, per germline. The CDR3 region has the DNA TGCGCCAGCAGCCAAGCCCCAGGGGGAACCTACGAGCAGTACTTC. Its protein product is CASSQAPGGTYEQYF.

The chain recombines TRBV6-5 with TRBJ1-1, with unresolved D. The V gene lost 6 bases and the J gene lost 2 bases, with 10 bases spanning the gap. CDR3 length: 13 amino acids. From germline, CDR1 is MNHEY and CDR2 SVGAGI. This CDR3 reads CASRGGRNTEAFF. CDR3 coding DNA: TGTGCCAGCAGAGGCGGCAGAAACACTGAAGCTTTCTTT.

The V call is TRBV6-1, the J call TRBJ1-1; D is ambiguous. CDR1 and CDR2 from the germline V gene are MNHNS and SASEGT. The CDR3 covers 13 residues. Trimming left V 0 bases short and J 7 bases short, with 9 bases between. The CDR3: CASSEARGGEAFF. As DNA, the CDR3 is TGTGCCAGCAGTGAAGCGCGGGGAGGTGAAGCTTTCTTT.

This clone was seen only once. CDR3 protein: CASSLLGTGGSYEQYF. Here the CDR3 DNA reads TGTGCCAGCAGCTTACTCGGGACAGGGGGTTCCTACGAGCAGTACTTC. This sequence joins TRBV11-2 and TRBJ2-7; 11 nucleotides agree with TRBD1. Germline-derived CDR1 and CDR2 are SGHAT and FQNNGV. The length of the CDR3 is 16 residues. V was pared by 2 bases and J by 1 base, with 4 bases of the junction left unmatched.